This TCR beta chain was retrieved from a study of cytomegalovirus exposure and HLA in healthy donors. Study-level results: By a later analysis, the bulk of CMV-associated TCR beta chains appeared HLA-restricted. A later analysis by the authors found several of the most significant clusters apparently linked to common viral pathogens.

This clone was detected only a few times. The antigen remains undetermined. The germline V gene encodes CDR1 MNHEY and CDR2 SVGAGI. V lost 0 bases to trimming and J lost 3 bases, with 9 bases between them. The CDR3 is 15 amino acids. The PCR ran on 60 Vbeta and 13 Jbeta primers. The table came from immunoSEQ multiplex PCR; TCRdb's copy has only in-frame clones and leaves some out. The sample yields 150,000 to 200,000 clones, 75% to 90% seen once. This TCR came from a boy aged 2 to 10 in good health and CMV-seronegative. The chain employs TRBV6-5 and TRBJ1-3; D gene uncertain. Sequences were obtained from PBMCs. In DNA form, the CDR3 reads TGTGCCAGCAGTTACTCAGCGGGGTATGGAAACACCATATATTTT. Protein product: CASSYSAGYGNTIYF.